The source of this T cell receptor (beta chain) is a study of T-cell reconstitution after alpha-beta-depleted transplantation in children. This CDR3 region has 15 residues. CDR1 SSHAT and CDR2 FNYEAQ come from the germline V gene (reference sequence). The germline V and J ends were trimmed by 5 bases and 0 bases, with 13 bases remaining between them. TCRbeta library construction was performed incorporating unique molecular identifiers. MiXCR, applied by TCRdb to the PCR reads, yields one record per CDR3 protein. The sample consists of some 240,000 distinct CDR3 sequences, 9.7% of them appearing once. This clonotype showed up just a few times.

V and J are TRBV7-7 and TRBJ1-1, with D possibly TRBD1 on 6 matching bases. The sequence was obtained from a human donor who donated a stem cell graft to a child with SCID. The source material was PBMCs from the stem cell graft donor, sampled from the stem cell graft. DNA of the CDR3: TGTGCCAGCAGCAGACTCGGGGGCTTGAACACTGAAGCTTTCTTT. Encoded protein: CASSRLGGLNTEAFF.